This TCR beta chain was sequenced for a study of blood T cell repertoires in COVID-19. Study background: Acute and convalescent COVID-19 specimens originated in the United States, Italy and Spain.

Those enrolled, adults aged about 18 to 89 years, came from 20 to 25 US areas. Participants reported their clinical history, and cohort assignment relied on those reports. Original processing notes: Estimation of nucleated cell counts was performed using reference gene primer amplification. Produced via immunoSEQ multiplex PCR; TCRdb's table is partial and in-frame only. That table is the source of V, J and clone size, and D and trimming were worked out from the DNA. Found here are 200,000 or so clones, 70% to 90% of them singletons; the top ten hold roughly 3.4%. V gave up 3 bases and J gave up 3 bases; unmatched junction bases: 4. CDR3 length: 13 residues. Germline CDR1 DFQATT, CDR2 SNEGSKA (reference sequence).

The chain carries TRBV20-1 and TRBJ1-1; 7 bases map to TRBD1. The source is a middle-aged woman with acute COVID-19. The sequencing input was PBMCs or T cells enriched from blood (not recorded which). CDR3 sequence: CSASYRGDTEAFF. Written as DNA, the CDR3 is TGCAGTGCTAGTTACAGGGGAGACACTGAAGCTTTCTTT.